These 28 T cell receptor beta chains originate from one sample sequenced in a study of T-cell reconstitution after alpha-beta-depleted transplantation in children. During its preparation, the TCRbeta library received unique molecular identifiers. In TCRdb, the PCR reads were re-called with MiXCR into one record per CDR3 protein. This table holds around 960,000 distinct CDR3 sequences, around 30% found once. This material consisted of PBMCs, mostly from graft donor cells, taken 360 days after TCRalphabeta/CD19-depleted stem cell transplant. The receptors were gathered from a boy under two years old who had a stem cell transplant for SCID, so the T cells may come from the graft donor.

The V gene is TRBV7-2, the J gene TRBJ2-2; tentatively, D is TRBD2 (6 bases). This CDR3 comprises 15 residues. The ends were cut back, 5 bases at V and 0 bases at J, with 10 bases in the middle. Germline V gene data show CDR1 as SGHTA and CDR2 as FQGNSA. The CDR3 sequence: CASSPGDANTGELFF. For the CDR3, the DNA is TGTGCCAGCAGCCCGGGGGACGCGAACACCGGGGAGCTGTTTTTT. Based on the CDR3 plus reference TRBV7-2 and TRBJ2-2, the full variable domain is GAGVSQSPSNKVTEKGKDVELRCDPISGHTALYWYRQSLGQGLEFLIYFQGNSAPDKSGLPSDRFSAERTGGSVSTLTIQRTQQEDSAVYLCASSPGDANTGELFFGEGSRLTVL.

The CDR3 is CASSYLGTGYEQYF. CDR3 nucleotides: TGTGCCAGCAGTTACCTGGGGACAGGCTACGAGCAGTACTTC. The chain recombines TRBV6-5 with TRBJ2-7, with 8 bases matching TRBD1. The junction had 3 bases not matched to a gene; V was cut back by 2 bases and J by 3 bases. The germline V gene has CDR1 MNHEY and CDR2 SVGAGI. The CDR3 covers 14 residues.

The chain recombines TRBV6-1 with TRBJ1-5; D unclear. This CDR3 comprises 14 residues. Germline V CDR1 and CDR2: MNHNS, SASEGT. The V end was cut by 3 bases, the J end by 3 bases, with 9 bases between. The CDR3 DNA reads as TGTGCCAGCAGTGACGACGGATCCAATCAGCCCCAGCATTTT. It codes for CASSDDGSNQPQHF.

This clonotype was detected only a few times. The chain combines TRBV29-1 with TRBJ2-1, with D perhaps given as TRBD1 or TRBD2 (5 bases each). The V gene lost 7 bases and the J gene lost 6 bases, with 16 bases spanning the gap. This CDR3 comprises 13 residues. Germline V gene sequence: CDR1 SQVTM, CDR2 ANQGSEA. CDR3 nucleotides: TGCAGCGCCGAGGGTGGGGCCCGCAATGAGCAGTTCTTC. Its protein is CSAEGGARNEQFF.

The chain links TRBV5-1 to TRBJ1-1; no reliable D call. This CDR3 region has 16 residues. V was cut by 0 bases and J by 2 bases, with 14 bases left in between. Germline CDR1 reads SGHRS; CDR2 reads YFSETQ. The DNA of the CDR3 is TGCGCCAGCAGCTTGGTGGGCAGCATCGCAAACACTGAAGCTTTCTTT. It yields the protein CASSLVGSIANTEAFF.

J is TRBJ2-1 and V is TRBV10-3; maybe TRBD1 (6 bases). The V gene lost 6 bases and the J gene lost 0 bases, with 15 bases spanning the gap. The germline gives CDR1 ENHRY, CDR2 SYGVKD. CDR3 length equals 16 residues. The CDR3 DNA follows: TGTGCCATCAGCGAAGGACAGCCCAGCTCCTACAATGAGCAGTTCTTC. It translates to CAISEGQPSSYNEQFF.

There are a few counts of this clonotype. The genes are TRBV9 and TRBJ2-5; 12 bases map to TRBD2. Germline V gives CDR1 SGDLS, CDR2 YYNGEE. The CDR3 runs to 17 residues. The ends lost 0 bases at V and 4 bases at J; junction bases unmatched: 7. The CDR3 reads CASSVGASGGAPETQYF. CDR3 bases: TGTGCCAGCAGCGTAGGAGCTAGCGGGGGGGCCCCAGAGACCCAGTACTTC. The complete variable domain, with remaining parts taken from reference TRBV9 and TRBJ2-5, reads DSGVTQTPKHLITATGQRVTLRCSPRSGDLSVYWYQQSLDQGLQFLIQYYNGEERAKGNILERFSAQQFPDLHSELNLSSLELGDSALYFCASSVGASGGAPETQYFGPGTRLLVL.

A few counts support this clonotype. The rearrangement uses TRBV13 and TRBJ1-2; no clear D gene. The germline V and J ends were trimmed by 9 bases and 7 bases, with 6 bases remaining between them. CDR1 is PRHDT and CDR2 is FYEKMQ in the germline V gene (reference sequence). The CDR3 is 9 residues long. The CDR3 DNA follows: TGTGCCAGTCGGGGTGGCTACACCTTC. Protein sequence: CASRGGYTF. The full variable domain, in which reference TRBV13 and TRBJ1-2 provide the parts outside the CDR3, is AAGVIQSPRHLIKEKRETATLKCYPIPRHDTVYWYQQGPGQDPQFLISFYEKMQSDKGSIPDRFSAQQFSDYHSELNMSSLELGDSALYFCASRGGYTFGSGTRLTVV.

This clonotype was counted only a few times. CDR3 sequence reads: CASSDLIEHQETQYF. Written as DNA, the CDR3 is TGTGCCAGCAGTGACCTCATTGAGCACCAAGAGACCCAGTACTTC. The chain links TRBV2 to TRBJ2-5; D call uncertain. Germline V gene lookup returns CDR1 SNHLY and CDR2 FYNNEI. V was cut by 3 bases and J by 0 bases, with 11 bases left in between. This CDR3 is built from 15 residues.

This clonotype was observed a handful of times. The chain has TRBV5-1 and TRBJ2-7, with D perhaps matching TRBD1 (5 bases). The CDR3 runs 17 residues. Trimming took 0 bases from V and 0 from J, leaving 16 bases between them. Germline CDR1 SGHRS, CDR2 YFSETQ. CDR3 nucleotide sequence: TGCGCCAGCAGCTTGGCCTATTTAACAGACAGCTCCTACGAGCAGTACTTC. Protein: CASSLAYLTDSSYEQYF.

The chain joins TRBV24-1 to TRBJ2-7; TRBD1 agrees at 7 bases. Trimming cost V 5 bases and J 2 bases; bases outside gene matches: 11. Germline assignment: CDR1 KGHDR and CDR2 SFDVKD. The CDR3 runs to 16 residues. The CDR3 protein is CATSASSTGNAYEQYF. The CDR3 bases are TGTGCCACCAGTGCCTCCTCGACAGGGAACGCCTACGAGCAGTACTTC.

This clonotype showed up just a few times. The chain employs TRBV7-6 and TRBJ2-1, with D unresolved. Trimming removed 1 base at V and 7 bases at J, with 14 bases between. This CDR3 is built from 15 residues. The germline gives CDR1 SGHVS, CDR2 FNYEAQ. In DNA, the CDR3 is TGTGCCAGCAGCTTAGGTTTGCCTCCCGCTAATGAGCAGTTCTTC. It encodes CASSLGLPPANEQFF. Full variable domain (missing parts from reference TRBV7-6 and TRBJ2-1): GAGVSQSPRYKVTKRGQDVALRCDPISGHVSLYWYRQALGQGPEFLTYFNYEAQQDKSGLPNDRFSAERPEGSISTLTIQRTEQRDSAMYRCASSLGLPPANEQFFGPGTRLTVL.

This clonotype appeared a few times. This rearrangement joins TRBV7-9 to TRBJ1-1; 10 bases are shared with TRBD1. The CDR3 covers 15 residues. Germline V lookup: CDR1 SEHNR, CDR2 FQNEAQ (reference sequence). V was pared by 4 bases and J by 3 bases, with 5 bases of the junction left unmatched. The DNA for the CDR3 is TGTGCCAGCAGCTCGGGACAGGGGCGGTACACTGAAGCTTTCTTT. It specifies CASSSGQGRYTEAFF.

The chain uses TRBV9 and TRBJ1-2; TRBD1 matches 8 bases. The length of the CDR3 is 13 residues. Germline loops: CDR1 SGDLS, CDR2 YYNGEE. The V gene end was trimmed by 2 bases and the J gene end by 14 bases; junction bases not matched to a gene: 11. CDR3 coding DNA: TGTGCCAGCAGCGTTATTACAGGGGGGCCCACGACCTTC. This gives the protein CASSVITGGPTTF.

This chain's CDR3 is CASRGLGPQYF. The CDR3 nucleotides read TGTGCCAGCAGGGGCTTAGGTCCCCAGTACTTC. The J gene is TRBJ2-5, the V gene TRBV12-3 or TRBV12-4; D remains ambiguous. This CDR3 is 11 amino acids long. Deletions cut 6 bases from V and 9 bases from J, with 11 bases between.

This clonotype was found a few times. The chain joins TRBV12-3 or TRBV12-4 to TRBJ2-2; D is uncertain. Trimming stripped 2 bases from V and 4 bases from J, with 8 bases between. This CDR3 has 14 amino acids. The CDR3 loop reads CASSLYLPTGELFF. Written as DNA, the CDR3 is TGTGCCAGCAGTTTATATCTCCCCACCGGGGAGCTGTTTTTT.

This clonotype has just a few counts. The rearrangement joins TRBV7-2 to TRBJ2-1, with D uncertain. Per germline, CDR1 SGHTA and CDR2 FQGNSA. The ends were cut back, 1 base at V and 0 bases at J, with 10 bases in the middle. This CDR3 comprises 16 residues. The CDR3 DNA follows: TGTGCCAGCAGCTTAGAAGCCACCACCTCCTACAATGAGCAGTTCTTC. Translated, it gives CASSLEATTSYNEQFF.

This clonotype has a handful of counts. J is TRBJ2-3 and V is TRBV12-3 or TRBV12-4; 7 bases align to TRBD1. J gave up 2 bases and V 7 bases, and 9 bases lay outside the gene matches. The CDR3 is made up of 15 amino acids. The CDR3 protein is CASTRKQGPTDTQYF. DNA for the CDR3: TGTGCCAGCACCCGGAAACAGGGGCCCACAGATACGCAGTATTTT.

This clonotype has just a few counts. The chain couples TRBV6-2 or TRBV6-3 to TRBJ2-1, with 9 nucleotides matching TRBD1. The CDR3 spans 16 residues. The V gene's germline CDR1 is MNHEY and CDR2 SVGEGT. V lost 5 bases, J lost 0 bases, and 5 bases stayed unmatched. CDR3 amino acids: CASSNRGQSSYNEQFF. DNA for the CDR3: TGTGCCAGCAGTAACAGGGGGCAAAGCTCCTACAATGAGCAGTTCTTC.

V and J are TRBV2 and TRBJ2-5, with TRBD1 identical over 7 bases. Trimming cost V 4 bases and J 4 bases; bases outside gene matches: 3. This CDR3 has 13 amino acids. Per the germline V gene, CDR1 is SNHLY and CDR2 is FYNNEI. The CDR3, as DNA: TGTGCCAGCAGTGGGTCAGGGGGAGAGACCCAGTACTTC. Its translation: CASSGSGGETQYF.

This clonotype has just a few counts. For the CDR3, the DNA is TGTGCCAGCAGTTCCCCGGGACTCTATTTCACAGATACGCAGTATTTT. This sequence encodes CASSSPGLYFTDTQYF. The chain couples TRBV12-3 or TRBV12-4 to TRBJ2-3; D might be TRBD2 (6 bases). V lost 4 bases to trimming and J lost 2 bases, with 16 bases between them. The CDR3 loop spans 16 amino acids.

The CDR3 nucleotides are TGCAGCGTTGACTCGGGTTCCTACGAGCAGTACTTC. This translates into CSVDSGSYEQYF. V usage is TRBV29-1 and J usage is TRBJ2-7, with unresolved D. V dropped 3 bases and J dropped 1 base, with 7 bases sitting between them. This CDR3 is 12 amino acids long. Germline-derived CDR1 and CDR2 are SQVTM and ANQGSEA.

The chain has TRBV27 and TRBJ2-7; D possibly corresponds to TRBD1 (6 bases). Germline V gene data show CDR1 as MNHEY and CDR2 as SMNVEV (reference sequence). CDR3 length: 16 amino acids. Trimming left V 3 bases short and J 3 bases short, with 18 bases between. CDR3 sequence (DNA): TGTGCCAGCAGTTTGGGGTGGGGGCAGGTCTTCTACGAGCAGTACTTC. It yields the protein CASSLGWGQVFYEQYF.

This clonotype has only a few counts. The rearrangement links TRBV27 to TRBJ1-2; tentatively, D is TRBD1 (5 bases). The germline V gene has CDR1 MNHEY and CDR2 SMNVEV (reference sequence). The CDR3 loop spans 14 amino acids. V dropped 1 base and J dropped 4 bases, with 10 bases sitting between them. The CDR3 protein is CASSLLGVGYGYTF. The CDR3 DNA reads as TGTGCCAGCAGTTTATTAGGGGTCGGCTATGGCTACACCTTC.

The chain joins TRBV4-2 to TRBJ2-1, with 8 bases matching TRBD1. V lost 4 bases to trimming and J lost 6 bases; unmatched junction nucleotides: 17. The germline gives CDR1 LGHNA, CDR2 YNFKEQ. This CDR3 has 18 residues. Written as DNA, the CDR3 is TGTGCCAGCAGCCGTCCTCGGTCCGGGACAGGTACGCTCAATGAGCAGTTCTTC. This codes for CASSRPRSGTGTLNEQFF.

In its sample, this clonotype was seen a few times. The chain couples TRBV30 to TRBJ1-2, with TRBD1 as a possible D gene (5 bases). Germline loops: CDR1 GTSNPN, CDR2 SVGIG (reference sequence). The CDR3 is 15 amino acids. V was cut by 0 bases and J by 2 bases, with 13 bases left in between. CDR3 loop: CAWSVRAGMNYGYTF. In DNA, the CDR3 is TGTGCCTGGAGTGTAAGGGCAGGGATGAACTATGGCTACACCTTC. The full variable domain, in which reference TRBV30 and TRBJ1-2 provide the parts outside the CDR3, is SQTIHQWPATLVQPVGSPLSLECTVEGTSNPNLYWYRQAAGRGLQLLFYSVGIGQISSEVPQNLSASRPQDRQFILSSKKLLLSDSGFYLCAWSVRAGMNYGYTFGSGTRLTVV.

The chain combines TRBV20-1 with TRBJ2-2; TRBD2 aligns across 8 bases. The V and J ends lost 2 bases and 5 bases, in that order; junction bases with no gene match: 7. Germline values: CDR1 DFQATT, CDR2 SNEGSKA (reference sequence). CDR3 length: 15 amino acids. CDR3 protein: CSARSRGGKTGELFF. Here the CDR3 DNA reads TGCAGTGCTAGAAGTCGGGGGGGCAAGACCGGGGAGCTGTTTTTT.

This clonotype was seen many times. The V gene is TRBV6-1, the J gene TRBJ2-7; TRBD1 matches at 8 bases. There are 14 residues in the CDR3. V gave up 6 bases and J gave up 2 bases; unmatched junction bases: 6. CDR1 is MNHNS and CDR2 is SASEGT in the germline V gene. CDR3 nucleotide sequence: TGTGCCAGCAGCCGCGACAGGGGAACCTACGAGCAGTACTTC. Translating it yields CASSRDRGTYEQYF.